Below, one T cell receptor (beta chain) is given with its context. This CDR3 comprises 15 residues. V was pared by 5 bases and J by 1 base, with 4 bases of the junction left unmatched. Germline V gene lookup returns CDR1 SGHAT and CDR2 FQDESV (reference sequence). The source of the sample is a study of cytomegalovirus exposure and HLA in healthy donors. As for the study in general: HLA-typed donors were the source of about 81 million unique TCRs held in an early data release.

The primer mix had 60 Vbeta and 13 Jbeta primers. Libraries were prepared by immunoSEQ multiplex PCR; TCRdb keeps only in-frame clonotypes and omits some of them. Among 40,000 or so clones listed, 90% were seen once. The V and J genes are TRBV11-1 and TRBJ2-4; 8 nucleotides match TRBD1. The TCR was taken from a woman aged 18-29 years in good health and CMV-seronegative. The sample taken for sequencing was PBMCs. The CDR3 nucleotides read TGTGCCAGCAGCCTGGACAGGGCGGCCAAAAACATTCAGTACTTC. Protein: CASSLDRAAKNIQYF.